Below are 29 T cell receptor beta chains sequenced from a single sample in a study of shared clonotypes between healthy human individuals. The repertoire was sequenced with immunoSEQ multiplex PCR; TCRdb's copy has only in-frame clones and lacks some. There are some 530,000 clones in the sample; roughly 80% occur only once, and about 13% lies in the top ten. Source material: PBMCs. The receptors here all came from a woman aged 40 to 50 in good health. Some clones in this sample may be carry-over from other donors' samples.

Concerning this clone itself: A far larger clone is only one base removed, so a read error is likely. The same CDR3 arises from other DNA sequences in this sample as well. The chain employs TRBV4-1 and TRBJ1-2; perhaps TRBD1 as D (6 bases). Germline CDR1 and CDR2: MGHRA and YSYEKL. There are 14 residues in the CDR3. The CDR3 nucleotides are TGCGCCAGTAGCCGGGAGCCACAGGGTTTTGGCTACACCTTC. Translated: CASSREPQGFGYTF.

J is TRBJ2-7 and V is TRBV6-5; 11 bases align to TRBD2. V lost 6 bases to trimming and J lost 6 bases; unmatched junction nucleotides: 7. This CDR3 is 14 amino acids long. CDR1 is MNHEY, CDR2 SVGAGI, per germline. The CDR3 reads CASRPGTSGGEQYF. Here the CDR3 DNA reads TGTGCCAGCAGGCCCGGGACTAGCGGCGGCGAGCAGTACTTC.

V is TRBV4-1 and J is TRBJ2-3; 9 bases are a match to TRBD1. This CDR3 spans 14 amino acids. The trim removed 1 base at V and 5 bases at J, leaving 1 base unmatched. In germline, CDR1 is MGHRA, CDR2 YSYEKL. CDR3 coding DNA: TGCGCCAGCAGCCAAGGGACAGGGGTAGATACGCAGTATTTT. Its protein product is CASSQGTGVDTQYF.

The J gene is TRBJ2-5, the V gene TRBV27; D not resolved. Matching the DNA end better, TRBJ2-7 makes the J call doubtful. The CDR3 is made up of 11 amino acids. Germline V gene sequence: CDR1 MNHEY, CDR2 SMNVEV (reference sequence). The CDR3 spells CASSTSYEQYF. The CDR3, as DNA: TGTGCCAGCAGTACGAGCTACGAGCAGTACTTC.

Worth noting for this clone: At one end, the junction sequence differs from germline, possibly due to a read error. The V and J genes are TRBV6-1 and TRBJ1-2; D is undetermined. The germline CDR1 and CDR2 sequences are MNHNS and SASEGT. The CDR3 runs to 14 residues. The CDR3 protein is CASSEDGFGYGYTF. The CDR3 region has the DNA TGTGCCAGCAGCGAAGACGGGTTCGGCTATGGCTACACCTTC.

To note about this clone: A far larger clone differs by one base, so this is likely a read error. Other DNA variants within this sample encode the same CDR3. The chain employs TRBV5-1 and TRBJ2-2, with D maybe TRBD1 (5 bases). Germline V gives CDR1 SGHRS, CDR2 YFSETQ. This CDR3 region has 12 residues. The CDR3 protein is CASRVNGGELFF. CDR3 bases: TGCGCTAGCAGGGTGAATGGCGGGGAGCTGTTTTTT.

Comment on this clone: This likely traces to a read error, being one base from a far larger clone. Likely a read error: the CDR3 ends without its conserved phenylalanine or tryptophan. The genes are TRBV4-2 and TRBJ2-4, with TRBD2 identical over 11 bases. The V gene's germline CDR1 is LGHNA and CDR2 YNFKEQ. J gave up 2 bases and V 0 bases, and 3 bases lay outside the gene matches. This CDR3 spans 17 amino acids. CDR3: CASSQDSGRVTKNIQYL. CDR3 DNA: TGTGCCAGCAGCCAAGATAGCGGGAGGGTAACCAAAAACATTCAGTACTTA.

CDR3 DNA sequence: TGCGCCAGCGCCAGTTATTTAGAAGGGGCACCGGGGGGCAATCAGCCCCAGCATTTT. This codes for CASASYLEGAPGGNQPQHF. The V gene is TRBV4-1, the J gene TRBJ1-5; a possible D gene is TRBD1 (5 bases). CDR3 size: 19 residues. Looked up from germline, CDR1 is MGHRA and CDR2 is YSYEKL. Trimming removed 8 bases from V and 2 bases from J, with 28 bases in between.

The table lists this clone with a few counts. The chain joins TRBV29-1 to TRBJ2-3, with TRBD1 as a possible D gene (6 bases). The length of the CDR3 is 12 residues. Germline V gene sequence: CDR1 SQVTM, CDR2 ANQGSEA. V shed 4 bases and J shed 2 bases, with 7 bases lying between them. CDR3 sequence (DNA): TGCAGCGTTGGGGACAACACAGATACGCAGTATTTT. As protein: CSVGDNTDTQYF.

This chain connects TRBV5-1 to TRBJ1-1; 8 positions match TRBD1. The CDR3 has 16 amino acids. V shed 4 bases and J 1 base; nucleotides not matched to a gene: 9. Germline values: CDR1 SGHRS, CDR2 YFSETQ. DNA of the CDR3: TGCGCCAGCAGCCGGGCGGAGGGACAGGCGAACACTGAAGCTTTCTTT. It specifies CASSRAEGQANTEAFF.

The sample holds many counts of this clone. This sample also contains other DNA sequences that code for the same CDR3. The chain carries TRBV7-2 and TRBJ2-7; no reliable D call. Germline-derived CDR1 and CDR2 are SGHTA and FQGNSA. The CDR3 consists of 17 residues. V shed 3 bases and J shed 6 bases, with 24 bases lying between them. The CDR3: CASSFFSGRASSSEQYF. The CDR3 nucleotides read TGTGCCAGCAGCTTCTTTTCCGGTCGGGCTAGTTCATCCGAGCAGTACTTC.

The chain couples TRBV5-1 to TRBJ1-1; tentative D call: TRBD1 (6 bases). V lost 5 bases and J lost 3, with 14 bases in between. Germline V lookup: CDR1 SGHRS, CDR2 YFSETQ. CDR3 size: 14 residues. The CDR3 loop reads CASRISSGDTEAFF. CDR3 nucleotides: TGCGCCAGCAGAATCTCTTCAGGGGACACTGAAGCTTTCTTT.

This chain joins TRBV5-6 and TRBJ2-5; TRBD1 is a possible D gene (6 bases). V dropped 3 bases and J dropped 5 bases, with 17 bases sitting between them. The CDR3 is 15 amino acids. Germline V gene sequence: CDR1 SGHDT, CDR2 YYEEEE. The CDR3 sequence: CASSSTGQEGETQYF. The CDR3 DNA sequence: TGTGCCAGCAGCTCGACAGGCCAAGAAGGGGAGACCCAGTACTTC.

V gene TRBV2 combines with J gene TRBJ2-7; weak D call: TRBD1 (6 bases). With 7 bases removed from V and 2 bases from J, the gap between germline ends came to 12 bases. The CDR3 sequence is 13 residues long. Germline loops: CDR1 SNHLY, CDR2 FYNNEI. This chain's CDR3 is CASKQGGTYEQYF. CDR3 in DNA: TGTGCCAGCAAACAGGGTGGCACCTACGAGCAGTACTTC.

This sequence joins TRBV9 and TRBJ2-7, with D perhaps matching TRBD2 (6 bases). The CDR3 runs to 14 residues. V lost 2 bases and J lost 2, with 11 bases in between. Looked up from germline, CDR1 is SGDLS and CDR2 is YYNGEE. CDR3 in amino acids: CASSVAAGTYEQYF. Written as DNA, the CDR3 is TGTGCCAGCAGCGTTGCGGCGGGAACCTACGAGCAGTACTTC. Looking up the rest from reference TRBV9 and TRBJ2-7 gives the full variable domain: DSGVTQTPKHLITATGQRVTLRCSPRSGDLSVYWYQQSLDQGLQFLIQYYNGEERAKGNILERFSAQQFPDLHSELNLSSLELGDSALYFCASSVAAGTYEQYFGPGTRLTVT.

With respect to this clone: A far more abundant clone sits one base away, making this likely a read error. J is TRBJ1-4 and V is TRBV11-2, with TRBD1 as a possible D gene (5 bases). The CDR3 loop spans 15 amino acids. Germline CDR1 SGHAT, CDR2 FQNNGV. The CDR3 DNA sequence: TGTGCCAGCAGCGTGAACCGGGGGAGTTATGAAAAACTGCTTTTT. Protein: CASSVNRGSYEKLLF.

As regards this clone: A far larger clone is only one base removed, so a read error is likely. The same CDR3 can be traced to other DNA sequences in this sample. The CDR3 DNA follows: TGTGCCACCAGCAGAGGGGGGCAGCAAGCCAAAAATATTCAGTACTTC. Its protein product is CATSRGGQQAKNIQYF. The chain has TRBV15 and TRBJ2-4, with TRBD1 as a possible D gene (6 bases). The germline gives CDR1 LNHNV, CDR2 YYDKDF (reference sequence). The CDR3 is made up of 16 amino acids.

The chain recombines TRBV5-4 with TRBJ2-5; 8 nucleotides agree with TRBD1. Trimming cost V 4 bases and J 7 bases; bases outside gene matches: 6. The germline CDR1 and CDR2 sequences are SGHNT and YYREEE (reference sequence). This CDR3 has 13 amino acids. The CDR3 loop is CASSLDRVGTQYF. The CDR3, as DNA: TGTGCCAGCAGCCTGGACAGGGTTGGGACCCAGTACTTC.

V usage is TRBV4-1 and J usage is TRBJ1-5; D may be TRBD1 (5 bases). Germline V lookup: CDR1 MGHRA, CDR2 YSYEKL. V lost 3 bases, J lost 1 base, and 16 bases lay in between. The CDR3 has 17 residues. This CDR3 is CASSQMGRERSNQPQHF. CDR3 DNA sequence: TGCGCCAGCAGCCAGATGGGCAGGGAGAGGAGCAATCAGCCCCAGCATTTT.

The chain is built from TRBV5-6 and TRBJ1-4, with TRBD1 matching 9 bases. In germline, CDR1 is SGHDT, CDR2 YYEEEE. The CDR3 covers 16 residues. V shed 1 base, J shed 4 bases, and the junction held 5 bases outside the gene matches. As DNA, the CDR3 is TGTGCCAGCAGCTTGTACAGGGGGCTTGGTAATGAAAAACTGTTTTTT. It specifies CASSLYRGLGNEKLFF.

This clone was seen only once. Given a far larger clone just one base away, this is likely a sequencing read error. V and J are TRBV6-5 and TRBJ2-1, with TRBD2 matching over 10 bases. J was trimmed by 7 bases and V by 2 bases; bases with no gene match: 5. Germline V CDR1 and CDR2: MNHEY, SVGAGI. This CDR3 has 15 residues. The CDR3 region has the DNA TGTGCCAGCAGTTACGGACTAGCGGCGCGGAATGAGCAGTTCTTC. It translates to CASSYGLAARNEQFF.

The chain recombines TRBV29-1 with TRBJ2-7, with D perhaps TRBD1 (6 bases). The germline CDR1 and CDR2 sequences are SQVTM and ANQGSEA. Between the trimmed V and J ends, which lost 6 bases and 6 bases, there was a span of 15 bases. CDR3 size: 12 residues. This CDR3 reads CSVRTASSEQYF. CDR3 DNA sequence: TGCAGCGTGCGGACAGCATCGAGCGAGCAGTACTTC.

The sample holds a few counts of this clone. CDR3 sequence reads: CASSFRQGNTGELFF. CDR3 DNA: TGCGCCAGCAGCTTCCGGCAGGGGAACACCGGGGAGCTGTTTTTT. V is TRBV5-1 and J is TRBJ2-2, with TRBD1 as a possible D gene (5 bases). V was cut by 2 bases and J by 1 base, with 9 bases left in between. CDR3 length equals 15 residues. Germline loops: CDR1 SGHRS, CDR2 YFSETQ.

This sequence joins TRBV11-2 and TRBJ2-7, with 9 bases that match TRBD1. Looked up from germline, CDR1 is SGHAT and CDR2 is FQNNGV. V gave up 5 bases and J gave up 6 bases; unmatched junction bases: 5. The CDR3 covers 13 residues. CDR3 sequence reads: CASSRDRAGEQYF. The CDR3 DNA sequence: TGTGCCAGCAGCCGGGACAGGGCGGGCGAGCAGTACTTC.

The V gene is TRBV5-4, the J gene TRBJ1-2; TRBD1 matches 8 bases. Germline loops: CDR1 SGHNT, CDR2 YYREEE (reference sequence). V dropped 0 bases and J dropped 0; count of bases not matched to a gene: 10. This CDR3 spans 18 amino acids. CDR3 in amino acids: CASSLGTGWQFANYGYTF. The CDR3 nucleotides read TGTGCCAGCAGCTTGGGGACAGGGTGGCAGTTTGCTAACTATGGCTACACCTTC. The full variable domain, completed using reference TRBV5-4 and TRBJ1-2, is ETGVTQSPTHLIKTRGQQVTLRCSSQSGHNTVSWYQQALGQGPQFIFQYYREEENGRGNFPPRFSGLQFPNYSSELNVNALELDDSALYLCASSLGTGWQFANYGYTFGSGTRLTVV.

The rearrangement joins TRBV4-1 to TRBJ2-7; 13 nucleotides agree with TRBD2. V lost 2 bases, J lost 6 bases, and 10 bases stayed unmatched. Germline CDR1 and CDR2: MGHRA and YSYEKL. This CDR3 comprises 17 residues. CDR3 region: CASSQSPRTSGSFEQYF. The CDR3 DNA reads TGCGCCAGCAGCCAAAGCCCTAGGACTAGCGGGAGTTTCGAGCAGTACTTC.

The chain links TRBV30 to TRBJ1-4; 10 nucleotides agree with TRBD1. The CDR3 loop spans 15 amino acids. The J segment lost 10 bases and the V segment lost 3 bases, leaving 11 bases of the junction unmatched. Germline V lookup: CDR1 GTSNPN, CDR2 SVGIG (reference sequence). CDR3 residues: CAWRAPGQGTGKLFF. CDR3 nucleotide sequence: TGTGCCTGGAGAGCCCCGGGACAGGGGACGGGAAAACTGTTTTTT.

This chain connects TRBV16 to TRBJ2-7, with TRBD2 as a possible D gene (6 bases). Germline-derived CDR1 and CDR2 are KGHSY and FQNENV. V gave up 4 bases and J gave up 0 bases, with 13 bases separating them. The CDR3 consists of 15 residues. This CDR3 reads CASSPRGGDSYEQYF. The CDR3 DNA follows: TGTGCCAGCAGCCCCCGTGGAGGGGACTCCTACGAGCAGTACTTC.

V and J are TRBV6-1 and TRBJ2-2; D is unclear. V lost 4 bases and J 7 bases, leaving 7 bases between the germline ends. Germline V gene sequence: CDR1 MNHNS, CDR2 SASEGT. This CDR3 is built from 12 residues. For the CDR3, the DNA is TGTGCCAGCAGTGTAGCCGGCGGGGAGCTGTTTTTT. Its translation is CASSVAGGELFF.